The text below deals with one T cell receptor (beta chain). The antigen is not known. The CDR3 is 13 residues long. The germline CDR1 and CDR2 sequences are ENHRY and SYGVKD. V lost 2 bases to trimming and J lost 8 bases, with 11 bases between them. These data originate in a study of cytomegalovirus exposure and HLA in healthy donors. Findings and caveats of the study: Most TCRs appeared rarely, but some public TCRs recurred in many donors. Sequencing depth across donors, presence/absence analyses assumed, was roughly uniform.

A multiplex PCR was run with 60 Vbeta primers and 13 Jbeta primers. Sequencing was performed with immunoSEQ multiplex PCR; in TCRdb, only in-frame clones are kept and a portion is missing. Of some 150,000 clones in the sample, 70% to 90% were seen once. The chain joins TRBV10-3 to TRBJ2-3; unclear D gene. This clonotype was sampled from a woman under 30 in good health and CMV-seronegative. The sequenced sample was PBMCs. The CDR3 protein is CAISEEQLGTQYF. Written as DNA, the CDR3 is TGTGCCATCAGTGAGGAACAGTTAGGTACGCAGTATTTT.